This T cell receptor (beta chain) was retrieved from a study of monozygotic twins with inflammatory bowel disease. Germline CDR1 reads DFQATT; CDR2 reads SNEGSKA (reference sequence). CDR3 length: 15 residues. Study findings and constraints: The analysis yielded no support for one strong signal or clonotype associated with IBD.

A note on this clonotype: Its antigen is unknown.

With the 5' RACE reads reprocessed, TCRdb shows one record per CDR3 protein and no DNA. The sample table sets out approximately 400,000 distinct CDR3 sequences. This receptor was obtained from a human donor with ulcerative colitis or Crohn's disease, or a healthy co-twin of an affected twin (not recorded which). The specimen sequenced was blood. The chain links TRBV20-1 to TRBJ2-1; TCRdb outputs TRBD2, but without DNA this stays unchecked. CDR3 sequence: CSAPPRGGAYNEQFF.